This T cell receptor beta chain was captured in a study of graft-versus-host responses after intestinal transplantation. Profiled with immunoSEQ multiplex PCR; TCRdb holds only in-frame clones, not every one. The table has fewer than 10,000 clones, 75% to 85% seen once. Intraepithelial and lamina propria lymphocytes were released after the graft tissue was processed. V dropped 0 bases and J dropped 7 bases, with 11 bases sitting between them. The CDR3 has 14 residues. CDR1 and CDR2 (germline): SGHTS, YDEGEE. This sample comprised ileum tissue, obtained around 440 days after intestinal transplantation. This sequence originates from a human patient who received an intestinal transplant, so some T cells may come from the graft donor. J is TRBJ1-5 and V is TRBV5-8; the D is unclear. The CDR3 sequence is CASSLGVPGQPQHF. The CDR3 region has the DNA TGTGCCAGCAGCTTGGGGGTTCCGGGACAGCCCCAGCATTTT. The full variable domain, rest sourced from reference TRBV5-8 and TRBJ1-5, is EAGVTQSPTHLIKTRGQQATLRCSPISGHTSVYWYQQALGLGLQFLLWYDEGEERNRGNFPPRFSGRQFPNYSSELNVNALELEDSALYLCASSLGVPGQPQHFGDGTRLSIL.